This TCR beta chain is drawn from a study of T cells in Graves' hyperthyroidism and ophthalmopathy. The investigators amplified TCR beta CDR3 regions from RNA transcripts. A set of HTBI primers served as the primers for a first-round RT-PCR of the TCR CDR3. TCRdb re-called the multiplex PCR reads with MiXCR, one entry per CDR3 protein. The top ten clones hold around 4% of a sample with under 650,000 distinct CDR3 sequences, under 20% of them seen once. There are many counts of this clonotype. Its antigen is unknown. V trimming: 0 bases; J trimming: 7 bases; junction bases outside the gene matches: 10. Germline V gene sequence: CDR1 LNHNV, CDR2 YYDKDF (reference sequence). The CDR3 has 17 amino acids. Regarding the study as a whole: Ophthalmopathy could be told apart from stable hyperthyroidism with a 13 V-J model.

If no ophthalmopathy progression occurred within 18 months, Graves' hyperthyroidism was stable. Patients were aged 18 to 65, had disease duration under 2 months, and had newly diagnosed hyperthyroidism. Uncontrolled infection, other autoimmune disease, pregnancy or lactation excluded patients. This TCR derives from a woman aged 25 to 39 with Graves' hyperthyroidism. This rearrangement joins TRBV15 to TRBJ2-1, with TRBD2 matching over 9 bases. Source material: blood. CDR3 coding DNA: TGTGCCACCAGCAGAGATCCGGGTAGCGGGAGTTGGAATGAGCAGTTCTTC. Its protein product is CATSRDPGSGSWNEQFF.